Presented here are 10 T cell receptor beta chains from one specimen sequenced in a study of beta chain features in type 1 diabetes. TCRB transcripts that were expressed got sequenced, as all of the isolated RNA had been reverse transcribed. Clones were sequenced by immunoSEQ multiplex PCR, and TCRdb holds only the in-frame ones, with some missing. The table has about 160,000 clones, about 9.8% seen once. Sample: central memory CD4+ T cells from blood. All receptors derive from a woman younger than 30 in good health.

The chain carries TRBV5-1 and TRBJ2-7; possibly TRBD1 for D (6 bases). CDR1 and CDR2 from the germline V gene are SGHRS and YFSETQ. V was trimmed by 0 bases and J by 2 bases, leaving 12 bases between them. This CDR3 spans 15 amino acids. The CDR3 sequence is CASSLERTAPYEQYF. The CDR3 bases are TGCGCCAGCAGCTTGGAACGGACAGCCCCCTACGAGCAGTACTTC.

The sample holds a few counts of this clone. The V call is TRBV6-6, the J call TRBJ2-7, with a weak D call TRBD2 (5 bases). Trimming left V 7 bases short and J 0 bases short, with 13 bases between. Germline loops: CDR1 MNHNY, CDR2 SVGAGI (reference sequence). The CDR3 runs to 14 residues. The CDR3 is CASKAGRSSYEQYF. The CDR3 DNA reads TGTGCCAGCAAGGCGGGTCGGAGCTCCTACGAGCAGTACTTC.

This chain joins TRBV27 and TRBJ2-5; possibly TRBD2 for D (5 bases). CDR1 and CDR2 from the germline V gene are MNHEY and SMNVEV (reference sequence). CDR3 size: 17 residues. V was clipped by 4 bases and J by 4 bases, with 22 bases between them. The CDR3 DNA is TGTGCCAGCAGTTCCCGAAATTCGGGAATATCGGTAGAGACCCAGTACTTC. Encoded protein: CASSSRNSGISVETQYF.

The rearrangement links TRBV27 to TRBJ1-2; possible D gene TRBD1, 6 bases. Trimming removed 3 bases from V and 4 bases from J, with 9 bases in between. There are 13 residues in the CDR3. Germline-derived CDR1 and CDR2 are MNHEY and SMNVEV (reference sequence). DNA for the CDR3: TGTGCCAGCAGTTTCGGACAGTTCTATGGCTACACCTTC. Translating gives CASSFGQFYGYTF.

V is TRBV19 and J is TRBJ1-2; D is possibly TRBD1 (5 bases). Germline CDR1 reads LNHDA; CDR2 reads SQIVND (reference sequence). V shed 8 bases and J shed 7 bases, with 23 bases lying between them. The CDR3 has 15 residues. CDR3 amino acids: CASSDGGGLSVGYTF. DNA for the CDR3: TGTGCCAGTTCGGACGGGGGTGGTTTGTCTGTTGGCTACACCTTC.

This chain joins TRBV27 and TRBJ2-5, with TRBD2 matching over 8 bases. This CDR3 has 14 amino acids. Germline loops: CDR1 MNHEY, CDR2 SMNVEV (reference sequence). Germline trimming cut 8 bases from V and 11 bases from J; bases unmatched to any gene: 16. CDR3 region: CASFSGTAGREQYF. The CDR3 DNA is TGTGCCAGCTTTTCCGGGACTGCCGGGAGGGAGCAGTACTTC.

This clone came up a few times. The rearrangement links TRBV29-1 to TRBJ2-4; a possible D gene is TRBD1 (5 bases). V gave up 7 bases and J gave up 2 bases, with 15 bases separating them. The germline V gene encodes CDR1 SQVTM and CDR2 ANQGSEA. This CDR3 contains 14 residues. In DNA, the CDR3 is TGCAGCGCCATAGACCAGGGAACCAAAAACATTCAGTACTTC. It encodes CSAIDQGTKNIQYF.

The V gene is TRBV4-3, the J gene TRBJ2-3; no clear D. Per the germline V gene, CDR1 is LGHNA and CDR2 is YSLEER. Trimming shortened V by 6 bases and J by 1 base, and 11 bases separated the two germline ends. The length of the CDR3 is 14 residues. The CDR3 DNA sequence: TGCGCCAGCAGTCCTCGTAGCCGCACAGATACGCAGTATTTT. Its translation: CASSPRSRTDTQYF.

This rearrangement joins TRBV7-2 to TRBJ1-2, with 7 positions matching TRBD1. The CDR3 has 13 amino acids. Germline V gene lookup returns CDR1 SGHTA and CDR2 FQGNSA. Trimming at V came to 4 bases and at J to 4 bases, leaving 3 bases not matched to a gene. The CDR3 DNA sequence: TGTGCCAGCAGCTGGCAGGGGGTCTATGGCTACACCTTC. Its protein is CASSWQGVYGYTF.

The CDR3 loop is CASSEGQNYGYTF. The CDR3, as DNA: TGCGCCAGCAGCGAGGGACAGAACTATGGCTACACCTTC. The rearrangement joins TRBV5-1 to TRBJ1-2; 7 nucleotides line up with TRBD1. The junction had 2 bases not matched to a gene; V was cut back by 4 bases and J by 2 bases. The CDR3 contains 13 residues. Germline V lookup: CDR1 SGHRS, CDR2 YFSETQ.